This is a list of T cell receptor beta chains from one sample in a study of T cell responses to AZD1222 COVID-19 vaccine. TCRdb's copy holds only in-frame clones and misses some; the assay was immunoSEQ multiplex PCR. This repertoire shows fewer than 90,000 clones, about 86% found once; its top ten account for about 6%. This material consisted of peripheral blood, taken 28 days after the second AZD1222 dose. The receptors shown here come from an adult who received the AZD1222 COVID-19 vaccine. Both conserved end residues are part of each CDR3. D genes are given only for firm matches. A clone size is listed for some rows: how often the clone was seen (once, few, many), or a class if it is expanded.

D gene: -
J gene: TRBJ2-1
V gene: TRBV28
clone size: -
CDR3 DNA: TGTGCCAGCAGGACAGGCCTCAAGGAGCAGTTCTTC
CDR3 protein: CASRTGLKEQFF

D gene: TRBD1
J gene: TRBJ2-7
V gene: TRBV7-2
clone size: -
CDR3 DNA: TGTGCCAGCAGCGCCCGGGACAGGGACTCCTACGAGCAGTACTTC
CDR3 protein: CASSARDRDSYEQYF

D gene: -
J gene: TRBJ2-1
V gene: TRBV5-5
clone size: -
CDR3 DNA: TGTGCCAGCAGCTTGGCCGAGGCTAAGATCTTC
CDR3 protein: CASSLAEAKIF

D gene: TRBD2
J gene: TRBJ2-1
V gene: TRBV11-2
clone size: -
CDR3 DNA: TGTGCCAGCAGCTCTCTAAGGACTAGCTCCTACAATGAGCAGTTCTTC
CDR3 protein: CASSSLRTSSYNEQFF

D gene: TRBD1
J gene: TRBJ2-5
V gene: TRBV7-2
clone size: -
CDR3 DNA: TGTGCCAGCAACAGACAGGGGGGGGAGACCCAGTACTTC
CDR3 protein: CASNRQGGETQYF

D gene: -
J gene: TRBJ2-1
V gene: TRBV6-5
clone size: -
CDR3 DNA: TGTGCCAGCAGTTACTCGGCGGCTCTCTACAATGAGCAGTTCTTC
CDR3 protein: CASSYSAALYNEQFF

D gene: -
J gene: TRBJ1-1
V gene: TRBV30
clone size: once
CDR3 DNA: TGTGCCTGGTCCAGGAGGGTAGGTACTGAAGCTTTCTTT
CDR3 protein: CAWSRRVGTEAFF

D gene: -
J gene: TRBJ2-3
V gene: TRBV7-2
clone size: -
CDR3 DNA: TGTGCCAGCAGCAGCAGGACAGGCACAGATACGCAGTATTTT
CDR3 protein: CASSSRTGTDTQYF

D gene: -
J gene: TRBJ1-5
V gene: TRBV7-8
clone size: -
CDR3 DNA: TGTGCCAGCAGCGCCACGGGGGGGGTCCAGCCCCAGCATTTT
CDR3 protein: CASSATGGVQPQHF

D gene: TRBD1
J gene: TRBJ1-2
V gene: TRBV12-3/TRBV12-4
clone size: -
CDR3 DNA: TGTGCCAGCACCCCGGACAGGTTCTATGGCTACACCTTC
CDR3 protein: CASTPDRFYGYTF

D gene: -
J gene: TRBJ1-6
V gene: TRBV6-6
clone size: -
CDR3 DNA: TGTGCCAGCAGTTACTATCAAGGGTTCGGTTCACCCCTCCACTTT
CDR3 protein: CASSYYQGFGSPLHF

D gene: TRBD2
J gene: TRBJ2-1
V gene: TRBV4-1
clone size: -
CDR3 DNA: TGCGCCAGCAGCCAAGATCCAAGGGTCCTCACTAGCGGGAGGTCGAATGAGCAGTTCTTC
CDR3 protein: CASSQDPRVLTSGRSNEQFF

D gene: -
J gene: TRBJ1-2
V gene: TRBV5-6
clone size: once
CDR3 DNA: TGTGCCAGCAGCTCTCAGGCAATCAACTATGGCTACACCTTC
CDR3 protein: CASSSQAINYGYTF

D gene: -
J gene: TRBJ2-7
V gene: TRBV28
clone size: few
CDR3 DNA: TGTGCCAGCAGCCCCATGGGGGGACAGACCTACGAGCAGTACTTC
CDR3 protein: CASSPMGGQTYEQYF

D gene: -
J gene: TRBJ2-3
V gene: TRBV5-1
clone size: few
CDR3 DNA: TGCGCCAGCAGCTTGGCGGGGGGCCGGGATACGCAGTATTTT
CDR3 protein: CASSLAGGRDTQYF

D gene: TRBD1
J gene: TRBJ1-2
V gene: TRBV15
clone size: -
CDR3 DNA: TGTGCCACCAGCAGAGAAGGGGGCGGTGGCTACACCTTC
CDR3 protein: CATSREGGGGYTF

D gene: TRBD2
J gene: TRBJ2-4
V gene: TRBV27
clone size: -
CDR3 DNA: TGTGCCAGCAGTCAAGGAGCGGGGGGGAACATTCAGTACTTC
CDR3 protein: CASSQGAGGNIQYF

D gene: TRBD1
J gene: TRBJ1-2
V gene: TRBV28
clone size: few
CDR3 DNA: TGTGCCAGCACCATTCTGGGACAGGGTAGTGGCTACACCTTC
CDR3 protein: CASTILGQGSGYTF

D gene: -
J gene: TRBJ1-4
V gene: TRBV19
clone size: -
CDR3 DNA: TGTGCCAGTAGCATCCGGAGCGGGGATTGGGCCTGGAATGAAAAACTGTTTTTT
CDR3 protein: CASSIRSGDWAWNEKLFF

D gene: -
J gene: TRBJ2-1
V gene: TRBV7-2
clone size: -
CDR3 DNA: TGTGCCAGCAGCTTAGTGGACACTTACAATGAGCAGTTCTTC
CDR3 protein: CASSLVDTYNEQFF

D gene: -
J gene: TRBJ1-1
V gene: TRBV11-1
clone size: -
CDR3 DNA: TGTGCCAGCAGCTTAGGGCCCGACAGACCGAACACTGAAGCTTTCTTT
CDR3 protein: CASSLGPDRPNTEAFF

D gene: TRBD2
J gene: TRBJ2-1
V gene: TRBV10-2
clone size: -
CDR3 DNA: TGCGCCAGTGCCGGGCTGTCTAGCGGGGGGGGGAATGAGCAGTTCTTC
CDR3 protein: CASAGLSSGGGNEQFF

D gene: TRBD2
J gene: TRBJ2-3
V gene: TRBV2
clone size: -
CDR3 DNA: TGTGCCCGAGGGGAGGGAAGTCAGACGCAGTATTTT
CDR3 protein: CARGEGSQTQYF

D gene: TRBD2
J gene: TRBJ2-1
V gene: TRBV28
clone size: -
CDR3 DNA: TGTGCCAGCAGTTTTGGACTAGTAAATGAGCAGTTCTTC
CDR3 protein: CASSFGLVNEQFF

D gene: -
J gene: TRBJ1-2
V gene: TRBV19
clone size: -
CDR3 DNA: TGTGCCAGCCGGGATTACACCTTC
CDR3 protein: CASRDYTF

D gene: -
J gene: TRBJ2-1
V gene: TRBV5-1
clone size: once
CDR3 DNA: TGCGCCAGTCTTAAGGAGCCCCCGGGAAATGAGCAGTTCTTC
CDR3 protein: CASLKEPPGNEQFF

D gene: TRBD1
J gene: TRBJ1-6
V gene: TRBV7-8
clone size: -
CDR3 DNA: TGTGCCAGCAGCCTCGACAGGGTGGGGACTTCACCCCTCCACTTT
CDR3 protein: CASSLDRVGTSPLHF

D gene: -
J gene: TRBJ2-7
V gene: TRBV18
clone size: -
CDR3 DNA: TGTGCCAGCTCACCGACTAGTGCGTCCTACGAGCAGTACTTC
CDR3 protein: CASSPTSASYEQYF

D gene: -
J gene: TRBJ2-5
V gene: TRBV6-2/TRBV6-3
clone size: -
CDR3 DNA: TGTGCCAGCAGTTACGGGAGCCTCGGAGAGACCCAGTACTTC
CDR3 protein: CASSYGSLGETQYF

D gene: TRBD1
J gene: TRBJ2-1
V gene: TRBV6-5
clone size: -
CDR3 DNA: TGTGCCAGCAGTTCTGACAGGGGGCGGTACAATGAGCAGTTCTTC
CDR3 protein: CASSSDRGRYNEQFF

D gene: -
J gene: TRBJ2-5
V gene: TRBV18
clone size: -
CDR3 DNA: TGTGCCAGCTCCGAAGTGGTAAGCGGAGTATATGAGACCCAGTACTTC
CDR3 protein: CASSEVVSGVYETQYF

D gene: -
J gene: TRBJ2-1
V gene: TRBV4-3
clone size: -
CDR3 DNA: TGCGCCAGCAGCCAAGACGACAGGTACTCCTACAATGAGCAGTTCTTC
CDR3 protein: CASSQDDRYSYNEQFF

D gene: -
J gene: TRBJ1-5
V gene: TRBV28
clone size: -
CDR3 DNA: TGTGCCAGCAGTTTGGCAGGCTCGGGGCGGCCCCAGCATTTT
CDR3 protein: CASSLAGSGRPQHF

D gene: TRBD1
J gene: TRBJ2-7
V gene: TRBV30
clone size: once
CDR3 DNA: TGTGCCTGGAGTAGGGGACAGTACGAGCAGTACTTC
CDR3 protein: CAWSRGQYEQYF

D gene: -
J gene: TRBJ1-6
V gene: TRBV19
clone size: -
CDR3 DNA: TGTGCCAGTAGCCCGGATGGGCCAGTCGATAATTCACCCCTCCACTTT
CDR3 protein: CASSPDGPVDNSPLHF

D gene: -
J gene: TRBJ2-5
V gene: TRBV7-9
clone size: -
CDR3 DNA: TGTGCCAGCAGCTTAGTGGCGGGAAATGCGGGAGAGACCCAGTACTTC
CDR3 protein: CASSLVAGNAGETQYF

D gene: -
J gene: TRBJ2-5
V gene: TRBV18
clone size: -
CDR3 DNA: TGTGCCAGCTCACCATATCTGGGGCAAGAGACCCAGTACTTC
CDR3 protein: CASSPYLGQETQYF

D gene: TRBD1
J gene: TRBJ2-2
V gene: TRBV6-5
clone size: few
CDR3 DNA: TGTGCCAGTCAGGCCAGGACAGGGAACACCGGGGAGCTGTTTTTT
CDR3 protein: CASQARTGNTGELFF

D gene: TRBD1
J gene: TRBJ2-3
V gene: TRBV5-4
clone size: -
CDR3 DNA: TGTGCCAGCAGCTTGGGCCGGGACAGGGGAACAGATACGCAGTATTTT
CDR3 protein: CASSLGRDRGTDTQYF

D gene: TRBD2
J gene: TRBJ2-3
V gene: TRBV5-1
clone size: -
CDR3 DNA: TGCGCCAGCAGCTTGATGGGGACCCGGGAGGGAACGCAGTATTTT
CDR3 protein: CASSLMGTREGTQYF

D gene: TRBD1
J gene: TRBJ1-5
V gene: TRBV19
clone size: once
CDR3 DNA: TGTGCCAGTACCACAGGGGGATATGGCAATCAGCCCCAGCATTTT
CDR3 protein: CASTTGGYGNQPQHF

D gene: -
J gene: TRBJ1-6
V gene: TRBV6-1
clone size: -
CDR3 DNA: TGTGCCAGCAGTTTGGATCGGACCCTCCACTTT
CDR3 protein: CASSLDRTLHF

D gene: TRBD1
J gene: TRBJ1-4
V gene: TRBV6-5
clone size: -
CDR3 DNA: TGTGCCAGCGGGAATGGGGACAGGGTTGCGGAAAAACTGTTTTTT
CDR3 protein: CASGNGDRVAEKLFF

D gene: -
J gene: TRBJ2-7
V gene: TRBV11-3
clone size: -
CDR3 DNA: TGTGCCAGCAGCTCTGACAGGTACAAGGCCTACGAGCAGTACTTC
CDR3 protein: CASSSDRYKAYEQYF

D gene: -
J gene: TRBJ1-2
V gene: TRBV27
clone size: -
CDR3 DNA: TGTGCCAGCAGTTCGGGAGCGGGAGGCTACACCTTC
CDR3 protein: CASSSGAGGYTF

D gene: -
J gene: TRBJ1-4
V gene: TRBV5-1
clone size: once
CDR3 DNA: TGCGCCAGCAGCTTGGACCTACAGGCGGGTCTGTTTTTT
CDR3 protein: CASSLDLQAGLFF

D gene: -
J gene: TRBJ2-7
V gene: TRBV28
clone size: -
CDR3 DNA: TGTGCCAGCAGCCAGCCCACCGGGACGGACTCCTACGAGCAGTACTTC
CDR3 protein: CASSQPTGTDSYEQYF

D gene: TRBD1
J gene: TRBJ2-4
V gene: TRBV6-1
clone size: -
CDR3 DNA: TGTGCCAGCAGTTCCCAACAGGGGGCGGAGAACATTCAGTACTTC
CDR3 protein: CASSSQQGAENIQYF